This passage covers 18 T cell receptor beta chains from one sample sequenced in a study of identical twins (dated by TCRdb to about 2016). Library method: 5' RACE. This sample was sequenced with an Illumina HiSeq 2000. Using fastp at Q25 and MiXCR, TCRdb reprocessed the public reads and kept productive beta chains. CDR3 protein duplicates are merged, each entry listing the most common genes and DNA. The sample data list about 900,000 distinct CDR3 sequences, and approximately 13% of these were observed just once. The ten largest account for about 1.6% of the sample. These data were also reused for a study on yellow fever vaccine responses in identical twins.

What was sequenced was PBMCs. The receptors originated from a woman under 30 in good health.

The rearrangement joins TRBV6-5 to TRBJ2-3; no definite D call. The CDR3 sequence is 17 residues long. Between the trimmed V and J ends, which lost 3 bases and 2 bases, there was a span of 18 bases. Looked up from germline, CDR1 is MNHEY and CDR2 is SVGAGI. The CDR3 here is CASSYYGLWANTDTQYF. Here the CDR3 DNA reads TGTGCCAGCAGTTATTATGGGTTGTGGGCGAACACAGATACGCAGTATTTT.

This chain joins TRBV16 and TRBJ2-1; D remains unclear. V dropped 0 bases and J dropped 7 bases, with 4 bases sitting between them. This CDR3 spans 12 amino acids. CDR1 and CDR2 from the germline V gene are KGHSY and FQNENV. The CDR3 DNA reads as TGTGCCAGCAGCCAATCTCAGAATGAGCAGTTCTTC. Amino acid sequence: CASSQSQNEQFF.

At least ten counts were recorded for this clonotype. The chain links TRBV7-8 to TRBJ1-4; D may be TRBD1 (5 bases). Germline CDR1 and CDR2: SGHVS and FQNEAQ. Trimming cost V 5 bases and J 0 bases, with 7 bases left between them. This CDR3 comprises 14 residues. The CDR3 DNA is TGTGCCAGCAGCGGGGGGGCAACTAATGAAAAACTGTTTTTT. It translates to CASSGGATNEKLFF.

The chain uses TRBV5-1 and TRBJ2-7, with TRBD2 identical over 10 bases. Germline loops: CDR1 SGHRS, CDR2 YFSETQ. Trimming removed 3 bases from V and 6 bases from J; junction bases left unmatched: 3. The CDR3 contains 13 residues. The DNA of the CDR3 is TGCGCCAGCAGCTGGACTAGCGGTACCGAGCAGTACGTC. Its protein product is CASSWTSGTEQYV.

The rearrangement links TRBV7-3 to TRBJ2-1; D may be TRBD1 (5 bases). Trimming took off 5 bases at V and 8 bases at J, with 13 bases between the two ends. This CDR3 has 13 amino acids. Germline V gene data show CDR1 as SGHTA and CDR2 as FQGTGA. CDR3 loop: CASSLQGRDEQFF. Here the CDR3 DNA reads TGTGCCAGCAGCCTTCAGGGTCGGGATGAGCAGTTCTTC.

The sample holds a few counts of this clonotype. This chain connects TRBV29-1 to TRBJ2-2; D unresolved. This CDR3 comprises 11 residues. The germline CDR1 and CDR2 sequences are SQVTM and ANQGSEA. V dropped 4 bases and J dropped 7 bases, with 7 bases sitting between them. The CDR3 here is CSVARGGELFF. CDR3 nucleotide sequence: TGCAGCGTTGCTCGCGGCGGGGAGCTGTTTTTT.

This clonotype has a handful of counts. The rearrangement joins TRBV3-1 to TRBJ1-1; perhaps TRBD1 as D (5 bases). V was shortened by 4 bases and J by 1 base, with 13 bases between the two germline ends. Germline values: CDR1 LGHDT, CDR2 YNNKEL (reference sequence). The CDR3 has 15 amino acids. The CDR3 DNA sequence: TGTGCCAGCAGCCCGTATCCAGGACAGAACACTGAAGCTTTCTTT. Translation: CASSPYPGQNTEAFF.

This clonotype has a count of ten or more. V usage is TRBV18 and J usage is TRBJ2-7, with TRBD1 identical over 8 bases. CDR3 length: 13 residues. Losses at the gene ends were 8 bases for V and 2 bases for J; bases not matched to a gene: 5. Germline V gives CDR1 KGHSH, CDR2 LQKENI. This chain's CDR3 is CASSRDRTYEQYF. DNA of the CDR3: TGTGCCAGCAGCCGGGACAGGACCTACGAGCAGTACTTC.

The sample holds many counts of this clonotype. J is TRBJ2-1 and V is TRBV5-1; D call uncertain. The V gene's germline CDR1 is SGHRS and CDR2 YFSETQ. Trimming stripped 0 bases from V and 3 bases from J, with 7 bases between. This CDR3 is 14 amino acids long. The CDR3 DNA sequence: TGCGCCAGCAGCTTGGAGGTTAGCTACAATGAGCAGTTCTTC. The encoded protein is CASSLEVSYNEQFF.

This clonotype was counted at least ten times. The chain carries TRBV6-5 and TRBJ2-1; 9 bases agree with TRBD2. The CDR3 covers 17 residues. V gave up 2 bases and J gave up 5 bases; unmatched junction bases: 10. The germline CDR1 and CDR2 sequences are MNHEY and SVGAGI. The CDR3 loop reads CASSYQWREGRNNEQFF. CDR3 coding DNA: TGTGCCAGCAGTTACCAATGGCGGGAGGGTCGCAACAATGAGCAGTTCTTC.

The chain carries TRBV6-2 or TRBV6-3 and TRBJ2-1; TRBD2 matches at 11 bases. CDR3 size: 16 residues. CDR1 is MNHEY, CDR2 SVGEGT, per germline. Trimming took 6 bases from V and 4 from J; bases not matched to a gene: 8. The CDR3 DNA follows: TGTGCCAGCAGCCGCAGACTAGCGGGGACATACAATGAGCAGTTCTTC. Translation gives CASSRRLAGTYNEQFF.

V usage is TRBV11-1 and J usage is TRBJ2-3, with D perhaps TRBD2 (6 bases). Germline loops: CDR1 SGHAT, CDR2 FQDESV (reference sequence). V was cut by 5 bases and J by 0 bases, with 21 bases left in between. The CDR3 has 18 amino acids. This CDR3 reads CASSTRRRLVSSTDTQYF. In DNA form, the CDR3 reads TGTGCCAGCAGCACCCGCCGGCGACTAGTATCTAGCACAGATACGCAGTATTTT.

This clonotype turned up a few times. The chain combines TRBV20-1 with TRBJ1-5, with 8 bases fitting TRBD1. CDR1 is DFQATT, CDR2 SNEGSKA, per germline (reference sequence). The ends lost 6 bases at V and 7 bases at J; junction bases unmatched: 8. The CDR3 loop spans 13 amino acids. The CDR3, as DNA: TGCAGTGCCAAGGACAGGGTAGAACAGCCCCAGCATTTT. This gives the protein CSAKDRVEQPQHF.

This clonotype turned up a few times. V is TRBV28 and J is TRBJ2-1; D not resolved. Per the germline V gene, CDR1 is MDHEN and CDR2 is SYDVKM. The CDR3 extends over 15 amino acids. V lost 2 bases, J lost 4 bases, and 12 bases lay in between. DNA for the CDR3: TGTGCCAGCAGTTTAATCCAGGACCCGTACAATGAGCAGTTCTTC. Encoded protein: CASSLIQDPYNEQFF.

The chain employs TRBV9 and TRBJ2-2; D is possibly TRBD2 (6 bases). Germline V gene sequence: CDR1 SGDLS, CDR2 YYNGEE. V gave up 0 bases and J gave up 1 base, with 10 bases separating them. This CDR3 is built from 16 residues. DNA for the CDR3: TGTGCCAGCAGCGTAGACTTGCGGGGGAACACCGGGGAGCTGTTTTTT. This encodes CASSVDLRGNTGELFF.

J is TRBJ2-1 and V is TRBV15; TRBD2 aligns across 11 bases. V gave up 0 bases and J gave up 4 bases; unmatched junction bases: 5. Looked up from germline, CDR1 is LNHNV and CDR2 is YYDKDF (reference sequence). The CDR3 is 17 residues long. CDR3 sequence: CATSRDRGLAVYNEQFF. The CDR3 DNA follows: TGTGCCACCAGCAGAGATCGGGGACTAGCGGTGTACAATGAGCAGTTCTTC.

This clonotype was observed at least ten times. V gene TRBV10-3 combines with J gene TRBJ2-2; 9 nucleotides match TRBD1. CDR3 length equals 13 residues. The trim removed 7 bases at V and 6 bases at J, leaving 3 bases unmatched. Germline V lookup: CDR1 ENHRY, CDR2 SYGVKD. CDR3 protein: CAIKTGGPGELFF. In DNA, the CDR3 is TGTGCCATCAAAACAGGGGGCCCCGGGGAGCTGTTTTTT.

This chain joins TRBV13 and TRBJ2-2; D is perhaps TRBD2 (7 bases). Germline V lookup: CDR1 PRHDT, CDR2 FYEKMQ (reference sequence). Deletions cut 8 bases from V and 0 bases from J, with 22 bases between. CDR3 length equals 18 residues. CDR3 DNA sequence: TGTGCCAGCCGAAGAGTGGCGGGGGCCCTAGCGAACACCGGGGAGCTGTTTTTT. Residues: CASRRVAGALANTGELFF.